The 17 T cell receptor beta chains presented below share a single source sample, sequenced in a study of blood T cell repertoires in COVID-19. Some clones are missing from TCRdb's copy, which holds only in-frame ones; the method was immunoSEQ multiplex PCR. The sample lists about 62,000 clones; 80% to 90% were seen once. Sequenced sample: peripheral blood. These receptors all come from a woman of 80 years or more with acute or convalescent COVID-19.

This clone was seen only once. This chain uses TRBV12-3 or TRBV12-4 with TRBJ2-3; no definite D call. V gave up 6 bases and J gave up 4 bases, with 8 bases separating them. CDR3 length: 12 amino acids. CDR3 nucleotides: TGTGCCAGCAGCCCCTATCCAGATACGCAGTATTTT. This encodes CASSPYPDTQYF.

V and J are TRBV3-1 (or the pseudogene TRBV3-2) and TRBJ2-1; D remains ambiguous. V was shortened by 1 base and J by 6 bases, with 7 bases between the two germline ends. The CDR3 sequence is 13 residues long. Per the germline V gene, CDR1 is LGHDT and CDR2 is YNNKEL (reference sequence). As DNA, the CDR3 is TGTGCCAGCAGCCAAGTTGTCAGCAATGAGCAGTTCTTC. It yields the protein CASSQVVSNEQFF.

This rearrangement joins TRBV9 to TRBJ2-2, with D maybe TRBD2 (6 bases). V was pared by 0 bases and J by 6 bases, with 9 bases between. Germline CDR1 SGDLS, CDR2 YYNGEE. The CDR3 totals 14 residues. CDR3 in amino acids: CASSVVAGPGELFF. DNA for the CDR3: TGTGCCAGCAGCGTAGTGGCGGGGCCCGGGGAGCTGTTTTTT. The variable domain in full, completed from reference TRBV9 and TRBJ2-2, reads DSGVTQTPKHLITATGQRVTLRCSPRSGDLSVYWYQQSLDQGLQFLIQYYNGEERAKGNILERFSAQQFPDLHSELNLSSLELGDSALYFCASSVVAGPGELFFGEGSRLTVL.

This rearrangement joins TRBV27 to TRBJ2-7, with 14 bases matching TRBD2. The V and J ends lost 6 bases and 6 bases, in that order; junction bases with no gene match: 16. The CDR3 runs 18 residues. Germline-derived CDR1 and CDR2 are MNHEY and SMNVEV (reference sequence). CDR3 DNA: TGTGCCAGCAGACCCGGGACTAGCGGGAGTGGGCCTCTCGGCGAGCAGTACTTC. It is translated as CASRPGTSGSGPLGEQYF.

The chain recombines TRBV5-1 with TRBJ2-2, with 7 bases fitting TRBD2. This CDR3 contains 14 residues. Germline trimming cut 0 bases from V and 7 bases from J; bases unmatched to any gene: 3. Germline lookup yields CDR1 SGHRS and CDR2 YFSETQ. CDR3 region: CASSLVQRDGELFF. The DNA for the CDR3 is TGCGCCAGCAGCTTGGTTCAGCGGGACGGGGAGCTGTTTTTT. Variable domain in full (rest from reference TRBV5-1 and TRBJ2-2): KAGVTQTPRYLIKTRGQQVTLSCSPISGHRSVSWYQQTPGQGLQFLFEYFSETQRNKGNFPGRFSGRQFSNSRSEMNVSTLELGDSALYLCASSLVQRDGELFFGEGSRLTVL.

The V and J genes are TRBV19 and TRBJ2-2; the match to TRBD2 covers 14 bases. The ends lost 5 bases at V and 3 bases at J; junction bases unmatched: 2. Germline lookup yields CDR1 LNHDA and CDR2 SQIVND (reference sequence). The CDR3 loop spans 16 amino acids. The CDR3 loop reads CASSGTSGSYTGELFF. CDR3 coding DNA: TGTGCCAGTAGTGGGACTAGCGGGAGTTACACCGGGGAGCTGTTTTTT.

The V call is TRBV28, the J call TRBJ1-1; 8 nucleotides line up with TRBD1. Germline loops: CDR1 MDHEN, CDR2 SYDVKM. CDR3 length: 14 residues. V gave up 5 bases and J gave up 2 bases; unmatched junction bases: 4. CDR3 loop: CASSETGVNTEAFF. For the CDR3, the DNA is TGTGCCAGCAGTGAGACAGGGGTCAACACTGAAGCTTTCTTT. The variable domain in full, with the rest retrieved from reference TRBV28 and TRBJ1-1, is DVKVTQSSRYLVKRTGEKVFLECVQDMDHENMFWYRQDPGLGLRLIYFSYDVKMKEKGDIPEGYSVSREKKERFSLILESASTNQTSMYLCASSETGVNTEAFFGQGTRLTVV.

This clone showed up many times. The chain employs TRBV3-1 (or the pseudogene TRBV3-2) and TRBJ1-6; D is unclear. V dropped 0 bases and J dropped 12 bases, with 6 bases sitting between them. The CDR3 totals 12 residues. Germline CDR1 reads LGHDT; CDR2 reads YNNKEL (reference sequence). The CDR3, as DNA: TGTGCCAGCAGCCAAGATCCAGTACCCCTCCACTTT. Translation gives CASSQDPVPLHF.

This clone was observed a single time. V is TRBV7-2 and J is TRBJ2-3; D ambiguous. Germline CDR1 SGHTA, CDR2 FQGNSA. The CDR3 is 14 residues long. The V end was cut by 4 bases, the J end by 1 base, with 9 bases between. The CDR3 sequence is CASSSLGGTDTQYF. The CDR3 DNA reads as TGTGCCAGCAGCTCCCTTGGAGGCACAGATACGCAGTATTTT.

V usage is TRBV19 and J usage is TRBJ1-1, with D maybe TRBD1 (5 bases). The V end lost 6 bases, the J end lost 2 bases, and 10 bases lay between the germline ends. CDR3 length: 13 residues. Germline CDR1 reads LNHDA; CDR2 reads SQIVND (reference sequence). For the CDR3, the DNA is TGTGCCAGTAGCTCTGACAGAAACACTGAAGCTTTCTTT. Translating gives CASSSDRNTEAFF.

The chain is built from TRBV27 and TRBJ2-7; 9 bases map to TRBD2. This CDR3 is 15 amino acids long. Trimming removed 4 bases from V and 2 bases from J; junction bases left unmatched: 6. In germline, CDR1 is MNHEY, CDR2 SMNVEV (reference sequence). The CDR3 DNA sequence: TGTGCCAGCAGTTCCCGACTAGCGGCCACCTACGAGCAGTACTTC. It yields the protein CASSSRLAATYEQYF.

This chain uses TRBV3-1 (or the pseudogene TRBV3-2) with TRBJ2-4; possible D gene TRBD2, 5 bases. The CDR3 runs 14 residues. With 6 bases removed from V and 5 bases from J, the gap between germline ends came to 14 bases. CDR1 and CDR2 (germline): LGHDT, YNNKEL (reference sequence). The CDR3 reads CASSQLGGQNIQYF. The CDR3 DNA is TGTGCCAGCAGTCAACTAGGCGGCCAAAACATTCAGTACTTC.

Only a few counts were recorded for this clone. The chain has TRBV6-1 and TRBJ1-3; D may be TRBD1 (5 bases). The CDR3 extends over 15 amino acids. V was shortened by 3 bases and J by 4 bases, with 13 bases between the two germline ends. Looked up from germline, CDR1 is MNHNS and CDR2 is SASEGT. The CDR3, as DNA: TGTGCCAGCAGTGATTGGTTTGGGGGGGGAAACACCATATATTTT. It specifies CASSDWFGGGNTIYF.

This CDR3 is CASSLCVPGQGRRLGAKNIQYF. For the CDR3, the DNA is TGTGCCAGCAGTTTATGCGTCCCGGGACAGGGTAGGAGGCTAGGGGCCAAAAACATTCAGTACTTC. The chain has TRBV28 and TRBJ2-4, with TRBD1 identical over 9 bases. From germline, CDR1 is MDHEN and CDR2 SYDVKM. The length of the CDR3 is 22 residues. Trimming removed 0 bases from V and 1 base from J; junction bases left unmatched: 19. The full variable domain, with the rest looked up from reference TRBV28 and TRBJ2-4, is DVKVTQSSRYLVKRTGEKVFLECVQDMDHENMFWYRQDPGLGLRLIYFSYDVKMKEKGDIPEGYSVSREKKERFSLILESASTNQTSMYLCASSLCVPGQGRRLGAKNIQYFGAGTRLSVL.

In its sample, this clone was seen a few times. The identical CDR3 is also encoded by other nucleotide sequences in the sample. This sequence joins TRBV12-3 or TRBV12-4 and TRBJ1-2; D not certain. Trimming removed 1 base from V and 2 bases from J, with 5 bases in between. The CDR3 is made up of 13 amino acids. The CDR3 loop is CASSLGQNYGYTF. The DNA for the CDR3 is TGTGCCAGCAGTTTAGGCCAGAACTATGGCTACACCTTC.

The CDR3: CASSQAKGQGYGYTF. CDR3 in DNA: TGCGCCAGCAGCCAAGCTAAGGGGCAGGGCTATGGCTACACCTTC. The rearrangement joins TRBV4-3 to TRBJ1-2; the D gene is possibly TRBD1 (5 bases). Trimming took 1 base from V and 4 from J, leaving 13 bases between them. The length of the CDR3 is 15 residues. Germline assignment: CDR1 LGHNA and CDR2 YSLEER.

This rearrangement joins TRBV5-4 to TRBJ2-7; a possible D gene is TRBD2 (6 bases). The CDR3 has 15 residues. Trimming stripped 6 bases from V and 4 bases from J, with 20 bases between. The germline V gene has CDR1 SGHNT and CDR2 YYREEE (reference sequence). The CDR3 is CASNFWGAGTYEQYF. CDR3 DNA sequence: TGTGCCAGCAATTTTTGGGGCGCGGGAACATACGAGCAGTACTTC. The full variable domain, completed using reference TRBV5-4 and TRBJ2-7, is ETGVTQSPTHLIKTRGQQVTLRCSSQSGHNTVSWYQQALGQGPQFIFQYYREEENGRGNFPPRFSGLQFPNYSSELNVNALELDDSALYLCASNFWGAGTYEQYFGPGTRLTVT.